The entry that follows covers one T cell receptor beta chain sequence. The data are from a study of shared clonotypes between healthy human individuals. TCRdb keeps only in-frame clones here, not all; method: immunoSEQ multiplex PCR. Of about 450,000 clones listed, roughly 77% were seen once; the top ten hold approximately 13%. V lost 3 bases, J lost 6 bases, and 8 bases stayed unmatched. The CDR3 is made up of 15 amino acids. The germline V gene encodes CDR1 SGHRS and CDR2 YFSETQ. The genes are TRBV5-1 and TRBJ2-7; 11 bases agree with TRBD2. The sequenced sample was PBMCs. This sequence originates from a middle-aged woman in good health. Some clones in this sample may be carry-over from other donors' samples. DNA for the CDR3: TGCGCCAGCAGCTGGGATAGCGGGAGGGCCTCCGAGCAGTACTTC. Protein: CASSWDSGRASEQYF.